This T cell receptor (beta chain) was documented in a study of T cell responses to AZD1222 COVID-19 vaccine. Germline V CDR1 and CDR2: SGHTA, FQGTGA. The CDR3 consists of 12 residues. With 5 bases removed from V and 6 bases from J, the gap between germline ends came to 7 bases. Produced via immunoSEQ multiplex PCR; TCRdb's table is partial and in-frame only. The sample lists 170,000 or so clones, around 90% seen once, with about 3% in the top ten. This specimen consisted of peripheral blood, obtained on day 0 of AZD1222 vaccination. This chain links TRBV7-3 with TRBJ2-2, with unresolved D. The source is an adult in good health. This chain's CDR3 is CASSGDSGELFF. CDR3 DNA: TGTGCCAGCAGCGGAGATTCCGGGGAGCTGTTTTTT. The entire variable domain, with the rest obtained from reference TRBV7-3 and TRBJ2-2, is as follows: GAGVSQTPSNKVTEKGKYVELRCDPISGHTALYWYRQSLGQGPEFLIYFQGTGAADDSGLPNDRFFAVRPEGSVSTLKIQRTERGDSAVYLCASSGDSGELFFGEGSRLTVL.